These 8 T cell receptor beta chains share one sample of origin, sequenced in a study of blood T cell repertoires in COVID-19. Assay: immunoSEQ multiplex PCR; the TCRdb copy retains only in-frame clones and omits some. Of around 60,000 clones in the sample, approximately 90% are singletons; the top ten hold over 11%. Sequenced material: peripheral blood. These TCRs come from a woman aged 60-70 years with active COVID-19.

This sequence joins TRBV6-5 and TRBJ2-7, with 7 bases matching TRBD2. In germline, CDR1 is MNHEY, CDR2 SVGAGI. Trimming took 2 bases from V and 3 from J; bases not matched to a gene: 7. This CDR3 spans 15 amino acids. The CDR3: CASSYPGEGYYEQYF. DNA of the CDR3: TGTGCCAGCAGTTACCCGGGGGAGGGCTACTACGAGCAGTACTTC.

Here the CDR3 reads CAIRVAGGSADTQYF. The DNA of the CDR3 is TGTGCCATCAGAGTAGCGGGGGGGAGTGCAGATACGCAGTATTTT. The rearrangement links TRBV10-3 to TRBJ2-3; 11 bases align to TRBD2. The CDR3 is made up of 15 amino acids. Germline V gives CDR1 ENHRY, CDR2 SYGVKD. After removal of 6 bases from V and 4 bases from J, the junction contained 6 bases not matched to a gene.

The gene calls are TRBV15 and TRBJ1-3; maybe TRBD1 (5 bases). The CDR3 is 16 amino acids. With 5 bases removed from V and 3 bases from J, the gap between germline ends came to 17 bases. In germline, CDR1 is LNHNV, CDR2 YYDKDF (reference sequence). CDR3 sequence (DNA): TGTGCCACCAGCGCCCGTACGGGGGGAGGTGGAAACACCATATATTTT. Protein sequence: CATSARTGGGGNTIYF. Variable domain in full (rest from reference TRBV15 and TRBJ1-3): DAMVIQNPRYQVTQFGKPVTLSCSQTLNHNVMYWYQQKSSQAPKLLFHYYDKDFNNEADTPDNFQSRRPNTSFCFLDIRSPGLGDTAMYLCATSARTGGGGNTIYFGEGSWLTVV.

The chain has TRBV9 and TRBJ1-4; TRBD1 matches 7 bases. CDR1 and CDR2 from the germline V gene are SGDLS and YYNGEE. V shed 3 bases, J shed 4 bases, and the junction held 6 bases outside the gene matches. CDR3 size: 15 residues. The CDR3 loop reads CASSAGTVYNEKLFF. CDR3 in DNA: TGTGCCAGCAGCGCCGGGACAGTTTATAATGAAAAACTGTTTTTT. The full variable domain, with the rest looked up from reference TRBV9 and TRBJ1-4, is DSGVTQTPKHLITATGQRVTLRCSPRSGDLSVYWYQQSLDQGLQFLIQYYNGEERAKGNILERFSAQQFPDLHSELNLSSLELGDSALYFCASSAGTVYNEKLFFGSGTQLSVL.

The genes are TRBV19 and TRBJ2-1, with 7 nucleotides matching TRBD2. Trimming cost V 4 bases and J 4 bases; bases outside gene matches: 10. CDR1 and CDR2 from the germline V gene are LNHDA and SQIVND (reference sequence). This CDR3 is built from 16 residues. The CDR3 DNA reads TGTGCCAGTAGTAAGCGGGGCAGACGGATTTACAATGAGCAGTTCTTC. The encoded protein is CASSKRGRRIYNEQFF.

This chain connects TRBV5-4 to TRBJ2-3; the match to TRBD2 covers 7 bases. This CDR3 has 15 residues. V lost 0 bases and J lost 2; bases outside the gene matches: 3. Germline V lookup: CDR1 SGHNT, CDR2 YYREEE (reference sequence). The CDR3 loop is CASSLGGTNTDTQYF. The CDR3 region has the DNA TGTGCCAGCAGCTTGGGGGGGACTAACACAGATACGCAGTATTTT. The complete variable domain, with remaining parts taken from reference TRBV5-4 and TRBJ2-3, reads ETGVTQSPTHLIKTRGQQVTLRCSSQSGHNTVSWYQQALGQGPQFIFQYYREEENGRGNFPPRFSGLQFPNYSSELNVNALELDDSALYLCASSLGGTNTDTQYFGPGTRLTVL.

The chain couples TRBV5-6 to TRBJ1-5; 7 positions match TRBD1. CDR3 length equals 14 residues. Germline CDR1 reads SGHDT; CDR2 reads YYEEEE. Trimming removed 4 bases from V and 8 bases from J; junction bases left unmatched: 9. CDR3 coding DNA: TGTGCCAGCAGCCCGCGACAGGGTTTCGAGCCCCAGCATTTT. Translating it yields CASSPRQGFEPQHF.

The V call is TRBV2, the J call TRBJ1-1, with a tentative D call TRBD1 (5 bases). Germline V gene data show CDR1 as SNHLY and CDR2 as FYNNEI. The CDR3 length is 13 residues. Trimming left V 7 bases short and J 8 bases short, with 17 bases between. In DNA, the CDR3 is TGTGCCAGCACCGTAGGTCGGGGGGTGGAAGCTTTCTTT. It specifies CASTVGRGVEAFF.